Shown below are 16 T cell receptor beta chains from a single sample sequenced in a study of control samples from healthy donors and cancer patients. TCRdb's table, derived via immunoSEQ multiplex PCR, lists solely in-frame clones and lacks some. The sample has about 130,000 clones; roughly 89% are singletons. The material sequenced was blood. These receptors were obtained from a man aged 18-30 years in good health.

This sequence joins TRBV4-2 and TRBJ1-6; D ambiguous. V lost 5 bases and J 13 bases, leaving 12 bases between the germline ends. This CDR3 is 12 amino acids long. Germline values: CDR1 LGHNA, CDR2 YNFKEQ. This CDR3 reads CASSSGRWPLHF. In DNA, the CDR3 is TGTGCCAGCAGCTCCGGAAGGTGGCCCCTCCACTTT.

The CDR3 DNA is TGTGCCAGCAGCCTGATTTCTGGCTACACCTTC. Encoded protein: CASSLISGYTF. V is TRBV5-6 and J is TRBJ1-2; D unclear. Germline CDR1 SGHDT, CDR2 YYEEEE. CDR3 length: 11 residues. Trimming took 4 bases from V and 7 from J, leaving 8 bases between them.

V gene TRBV29-1 combines with J gene TRBJ2-3; tentatively, D is TRBD1 or TRBD2 (5 bases each). CDR3 length: 13 amino acids. The V gene lost 5 bases and the J gene lost 2 bases, with 11 bases spanning the gap. Germline loops: CDR1 SQVTM, CDR2 ANQGSEA. This chain's CDR3 is CSVSLGTTDTQYF. The CDR3, as DNA: TGCAGCGTTTCTTTGGGGACCACAGATACGCAGTATTTT.

The CDR3 reads CASSLSQGLGADTQYF. In DNA form, the CDR3 reads TGTGCCAGCAGCTTATCTCAGGGGCTGGGGGCAGATACGCAGTATTTT. The V call is TRBV5-4, the J call TRBJ2-3; D is perhaps TRBD1 (6 bases). Trimming cost V 2 bases and J 4 bases, with 17 bases left between them. Germline assignment: CDR1 SGHNT and CDR2 YYREEE (reference sequence). The CDR3 is made up of 16 amino acids.

The table lists this clone with a count of one. The chain combines TRBV15 with TRBJ1-5, with D unclear. V was clipped by 5 bases and J by 5 bases, with 10 bases between them. The CDR3 runs to 13 residues. The germline CDR1 and CDR2 sequences are LNHNV and YYDKDF (reference sequence). The CDR3 sequence is CATSWGIHQPQHF. For the CDR3, the DNA is TGTGCCACCAGCTGGGGAATACATCAGCCCCAGCATTTT.

CDR3 nucleotide sequence: TGTGCCAGCAGCCTTCAGGACAGCTTGAACACTGAAGCTTTCTTT. It is translated as CASSLQDSLNTEAFF. The chain joins TRBV7-6 to TRBJ1-1, with D possibly being TRBD1 (6 bases). The germline V gene has CDR1 SGHVS and CDR2 FNYEAQ. This CDR3 has 15 residues. Trimming shortened V by 5 bases and J by 0 bases, and 13 bases separated the two germline ends.

This clone was observed once. V usage is TRBV27 and J usage is TRBJ2-5; 14 bases map to TRBD2. From germline, CDR1 is MNHEY and CDR2 SMNVEV (reference sequence). V shed 4 bases and J 2 bases; nucleotides not matched to a gene: 3. The CDR3 sequence is 16 residues long. Here the CDR3 reads CASSWTSGGSQETQYF. Written as DNA, the CDR3 is TGTGCCAGCAGTTGGACTAGCGGGGGGTCACAAGAGACCCAGTACTTC.

The chain recombines TRBV5-1 with TRBJ1-2; D remains ambiguous. The CDR3 is made up of 15 amino acids. CDR1 and CDR2 from the germline V gene are SGHRS and YFSETQ. V gave up 4 bases and J gave up 3 bases, with 16 bases separating them. The CDR3 reads CASSPDHPDYYGYTF. The CDR3 nucleotides are TGCGCCAGCAGCCCCGATCACCCCGACTACTATGGCTACACCTTC.

The V gene is TRBV5-4, the J gene TRBJ1-1, with TRBD1 matching 8 bases. Germline CDR1 is SGHNT and CDR2 is YYREEE (reference sequence). The V and J ends lost 0 bases and 5 bases, in that order; junction bases with no gene match: 3. The CDR3 runs to 14 residues. As DNA, the CDR3 is TGTGCCAGCAGCTTGGGGACAGGGAGAACTGAAGCTTTCTTT. This sequence encodes CASSLGTGRTEAFF.

J is TRBJ1-1 and V is TRBV2; D not resolved. Trimming shortened V by 2 bases and J by 2 bases, and 6 bases separated the two germline ends. The germline gives CDR1 SNHLY, CDR2 FYNNEI. This CDR3 is built from 13 residues. CDR3 in amino acids: CASSEIENTEAFF. The CDR3 nucleotides read TGTGCCAGCAGTGAAATAGAAAACACTGAAGCTTTCTTT. The complete variable domain, with remaining parts taken from reference TRBV2 and TRBJ1-1, reads EPEVTQTPSHQVTQMGQEVILRCVPISNHLYFYWYRQILGQKVEFLVSFYNNEISEKSEIFDDQFSVERPDGSNFTLKIRSTKLEDSAMYFCASSEIENTEAFFGQGTRLTVV.

The V call is TRBV5-1, the J call TRBJ1-6; TRBD1 aligns across 7 bases. The CDR3 loop spans 14 amino acids. Germline assignment: CDR1 SGHRS and CDR2 YFSETQ. J lost 6 bases, V lost 0 bases, and 0 bases had no gene match. CDR3 loop: CASSLGQGNSPLHF. The CDR3 DNA is TGCGCCAGCAGCTTGGGACAGGGTAATTCACCCCTCCACTTT.

The V call is TRBV7-9, the J call TRBJ1-4; 10 nucleotides align to TRBD1. Per germline, CDR1 SEHNR and CDR2 FQNEAQ (reference sequence). The junction had 15 bases not matched to a gene; V was cut back by 5 bases and J by 3 bases. This CDR3 is 19 amino acids long. CDR3 nucleotides: TGTGCCAGCAGCAGCGATCCGGGACAGGGGTTAGGTGCTAATGAAAAACTGTTTTTT. It specifies CASSSDPGQGLGANEKLFF. The full variable domain, in which reference TRBV7-9 and TRBJ1-4 provide the parts outside the CDR3, is DTGVSQNPRHKITKRGQNVTFRCDPISEHNRLYWYRQTLGQGPEFLTYFQNEAQLEKSRLLSDRFSAERPKGSFSTLEIQRTEQGDSAMYLCASSSDPGQGLGANEKLFFGSGTQLSVL.

V and J are TRBV27 and TRBJ2-1; 10 bases match TRBD1. V lost 3 bases, J lost 9 bases, and 8 bases stayed unmatched. The germline V gene encodes CDR1 MNHEY and CDR2 SMNVEV (reference sequence). The CDR3 spans 15 residues. Here the CDR3 reads CASSFATGGFGEQFF. The CDR3 DNA follows: TGTGCCAGCAGTTTTGCGACAGGGGGCTTTGGTGAGCAGTTCTTC.

This rearrangement joins TRBV5-1 to TRBJ2-3, with 10 bases that match TRBD2. Germline V gene lookup returns CDR1 SGHRS and CDR2 YFSETQ. This CDR3 has 16 residues. Unmatched junction bases numbered 8, after V lost 4 bases and J lost 3 bases. The CDR3 is CASSLQAGGITDTQYF. CDR3 DNA sequence: TGCGCCAGCAGCCTCCAAGCGGGGGGGATAACAGATACGCAGTATTTT.

CDR3 sequence reads: CASSLGGSSYEQYF. The CDR3 coding sequence is TGTGCCAGCAGCCTGGGGGGGAGCTCCTACGAGCAGTACTTC. V is TRBV11-3 and J is TRBJ2-7; 7 nucleotides line up with TRBD2. Trimming at V came to 5 bases and at J to 0 bases, leaving 4 bases not matched to a gene. The germline gives CDR1 SGHNT, CDR2 YENEEA. The CDR3 length is 14 residues.

V usage is TRBV6-1 and J usage is TRBJ2-1, with 8 nucleotides matching TRBD1. CDR3 length equals 16 residues. The V and J ends lost 3 bases and 2 bases, in that order; junction bases with no gene match: 6. The germline V gene encodes CDR1 MNHNS and CDR2 SASEGT. CDR3 amino acids: CASSDPSGGAYNEQFF. DNA of the CDR3: TGTGCCAGCAGTGACCCATCAGGGGGCGCCTACAATGAGCAGTTCTTC.